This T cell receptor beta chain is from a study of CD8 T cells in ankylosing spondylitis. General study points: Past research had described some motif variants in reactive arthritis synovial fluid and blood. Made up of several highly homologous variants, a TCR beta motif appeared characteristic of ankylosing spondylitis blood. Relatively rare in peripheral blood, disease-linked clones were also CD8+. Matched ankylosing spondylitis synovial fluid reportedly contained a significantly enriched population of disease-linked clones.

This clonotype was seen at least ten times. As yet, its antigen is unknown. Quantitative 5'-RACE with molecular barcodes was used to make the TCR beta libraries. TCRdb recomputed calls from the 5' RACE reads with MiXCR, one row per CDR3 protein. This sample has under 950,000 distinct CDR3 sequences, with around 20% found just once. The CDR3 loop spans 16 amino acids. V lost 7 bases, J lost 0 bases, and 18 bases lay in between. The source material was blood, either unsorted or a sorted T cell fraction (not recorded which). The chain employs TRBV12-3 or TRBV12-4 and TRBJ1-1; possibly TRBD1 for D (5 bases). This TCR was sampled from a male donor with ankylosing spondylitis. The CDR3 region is CASIWAGVGVNTEAFF. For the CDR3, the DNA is TGTGCCAGCATTTGGGCGGGGGTGGGGGTGAACACTGAAGCTTTCTTT.